This T cell receptor (beta chain) emerged from a study of shared clonotypes between healthy human individuals. General study points: Relative to clonotypes present in all four donors, those not shared had lower generation probabilities. What rarefaction showed was incomplete sorted-subset sequencing despite large depth.

Trimming pared 9 bases from V and 2 bases from J, leaving 14 bases between. This CDR3 is 15 amino acids long. Germline V lookup: CDR1 SNHLY, CDR2 FYNNEI. In regard to this clone: Its target is not known.

For sorted subsets, approximately 0.2 ug DNA per replicate equaled approximately 32,000 T cell genomes. Original handling: Filtering differed, since immunoSEQ gave only junction sequences and no quality scores. TCRdb's table, derived via immunoSEQ multiplex PCR, lists solely in-frame clones and lacks some. V and J calls and clone size are given by that table; D and trimming were obtained from the DNA. The sample carries a few million clones, around 90% recorded once. The TCR comes from a man aged 18 to 35 in good health. The rearrangement joins TRBV2 to TRBJ2-6; D might be TRBD1 (5 bases). Sequencing used naive CD4+ T cells sorted from blood. The subset is: CD45RA+ positively selected. The DNA of the CDR3 is TGTGCCAGAGCAGCCCCAGGGACTGGGGCCAACGTCCTGACTTTC. It is translated as CARAAPGTGANVLTF. Complete variable domain (other parts from reference TRBV2 and TRBJ2-6): EPEVTQTPSHQVTQMGQEVILRCVPISNHLYFYWYRQILGQKVEFLVSFYNNEISEKSEIFDDQFSVERPDGSNFTLKIRSTKLEDSAMYFCARAAPGTGANVLTFGAGSRLTVL.